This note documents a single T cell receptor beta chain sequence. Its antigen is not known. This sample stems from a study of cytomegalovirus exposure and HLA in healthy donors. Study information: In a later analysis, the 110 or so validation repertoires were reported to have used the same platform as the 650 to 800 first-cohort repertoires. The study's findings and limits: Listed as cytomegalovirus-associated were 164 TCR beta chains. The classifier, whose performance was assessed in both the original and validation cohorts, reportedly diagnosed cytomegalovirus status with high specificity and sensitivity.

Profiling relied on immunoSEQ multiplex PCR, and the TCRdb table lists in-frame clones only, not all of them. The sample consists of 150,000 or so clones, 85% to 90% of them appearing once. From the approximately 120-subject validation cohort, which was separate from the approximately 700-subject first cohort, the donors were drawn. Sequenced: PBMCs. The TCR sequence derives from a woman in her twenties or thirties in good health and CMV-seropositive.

This chain's CDR3 is CASSPPGAIYYGYTF. The CDR3 DNA reads TGTGCCAGCTCACCACCGGGGGCGATCTACTATGGCTACACCTTC. This chain joins TRBV18 and TRBJ1-2; D is possibly TRBD1 (6 bases). V lost 0 bases and J lost 3, with 11 bases in between. Germline V lookup: CDR1 KGHSH, CDR2 LQKENI. The CDR3 sequence is 15 residues long. The entire variable domain, with the rest obtained from reference TRBV18 and TRBJ1-2, is as follows: NAGVMQNPRHLVRRRGQEARLRCSPMKGHSHVYWYRQLPEEGLKFMVYLQKENIIDESGMPKERFSAEFPKEGPSILRIQQVVRGDSAAYFCASSPPGAIYYGYTFGSGTRLTVV.